One sample yielded the 25 T cell receptor beta chains listed below, sequenced in a study of blood T cell repertoires in COVID-19. Using immunoSEQ multiplex PCR, the repertoire was profiled, and TCRdb retains in-frame clones only, with some absent. The table includes 97,000 or so clones, roughly 92% detected once. Sequenced material: peripheral blood. These receptors originate from a woman between 45 and 65 years old with COVID-19, enrolled during active disease.

The rearrangement links TRBV19 to TRBJ1-1; TRBD1 matches 7 bases. Germline values: CDR1 LNHDA, CDR2 SQIVND (reference sequence). Trimming removed 5 bases from V and 1 base from J; junction bases left unmatched: 4. The CDR3 contains 14 residues. This chain's CDR3 is CASSLRQGNTEAFF. For the CDR3, the DNA is TGTGCCAGTAGTCTCAGACAGGGGAACACTGAAGCTTTCTTT.

The rearrangement links TRBV24-1 to TRBJ1-5; D may be TRBD1 (5 bases). The V end was cut by 3 bases, the J end by 3 bases, with 11 bases between. Germline CDR1 reads KGHDR; CDR2 reads SFDVKD. This CDR3 contains 15 residues. CDR3 nucleotide sequence: TGTGCCACCAGTGATGGGGCCCTTATCAATCAGCCCCAGCATTTT. Its translation: CATSDGALINQPQHF.

The genes are TRBV6-6 and TRBJ1-2; a weak D match, TRBD1 (6 bases). Per the germline V gene, CDR1 is MNHNY and CDR2 is SVGAGI (reference sequence). The CDR3 contains 14 residues. Deletions cut 5 bases from V and 7 bases from J, with 17 bases between. As DNA, the CDR3 is TGTGCCAGCAGTCCCGGACAGAACCGTATTGGCTACACCTTC. This sequence encodes CASSPGQNRIGYTF.

The chain carries TRBV3-1 (or the pseudogene TRBV3-2) and TRBJ2-2; 10 positions agree with TRBD2. The CDR3 spans 16 residues. Germline lookup yields CDR1 LGHDT and CDR2 YNNKEL (reference sequence). The V segment lost 6 bases and the J segment 3 bases; nucleotides outside the gene matches: 7. CDR3 region: CASRQRLAGDTGELFF. The CDR3 DNA reads as TGTGCCAGCAGACAACGGCTAGCGGGGGACACCGGGGAGCTGTTTTTT.

This sequence joins TRBV19 and TRBJ1-5; D not resolved. The germline gives CDR1 LNHDA, CDR2 SQIVND (reference sequence). The CDR3 runs to 15 residues. The V gene lost 7 bases and the J gene lost 6 bases, with 19 bases spanning the gap. The CDR3 loop reads CASNGVASGSQPQHF. CDR3 coding DNA: TGTGCCAGTAATGGTGTCGCTAGCGGGAGTCAGCCCCAGCATTTT.

This rearrangement joins TRBV7-9 to TRBJ1-6; tentative D call: TRBD1 (5 bases). Trimming removed 11 bases from V and 10 bases from J, with 15 bases in between. The CDR3 runs 12 residues. Germline CDR1 SEHNR, CDR2 FQNEAQ (reference sequence). DNA of the CDR3: TGTGCCGTCCCAGGGTCACGCTCACCCCTCCACTTT. Translated: CAVPGSRSPLHF.

The chain recombines TRBV7-3 with TRBJ2-7; D is unresolved. Germline V gene data show CDR1 as SGHTA and CDR2 as FQGTGA. The CDR3 loop spans 13 amino acids. V lost 9 bases, J lost 5 bases, and 17 bases lay in between. The CDR3 loop reads CARSLGRKDEQYF. The CDR3 DNA sequence: TGTGCCAGGTCGCTAGGTCGTAAGGACGAGCAGTACTTC.

The rearrangement joins TRBV10-1 to TRBJ1-1, with 7 bases fitting TRBD1. With V trimmed by 6 bases and J by 6 bases, 7 bases remained unmatched. This CDR3 has 13 residues. In germline, CDR1 is WNHNN, CDR2 SYGVQD (reference sequence). The CDR3 protein is CASSPGQAPEAFF. The DNA of the CDR3 is TGCGCCAGCAGCCCAGGACAGGCCCCTGAAGCTTTCTTT.

In DNA form, the CDR3 reads TGTGCCAGCGGCAACACAGGGAGGGGCACTGAAGCTTTCTTT. This encodes CASGNTGRGTEAFF. The rearrangement links TRBV3-1 (or the pseudogene TRBV3-2) to TRBJ1-1; maybe TRBD1 (6 bases). CDR1 is LGHDT and CDR2 is YNNKEL in the germline V gene (reference sequence). The CDR3 runs 14 residues. V gave up 8 bases and J gave up 4 bases, with 17 bases separating them.

This sequence joins TRBV30 and TRBJ2-7, with D maybe TRBD2 (5 bases). This CDR3 is 18 amino acids long. V lost 3 bases and J lost 1, with 25 bases in between. Germline V gene sequence: CDR1 GTSNPN, CDR2 SVGIG (reference sequence). The CDR3 protein is CAWSPDNLRTPYSYEQYF. DNA of the CDR3: TGTGCCTGGAGCCCAGACAACCTAAGGACTCCTTATTCCTACGAGCAGTACTTC. Variable domain in full (rest from reference TRBV30 and TRBJ2-7): SQTIHQWPATLVQPVGSPLSLECTVEGTSNPNLYWYRQAAGRGLQLLFYSVGIGQISSEVPQNLSASRPQDRQFILSSKKLLLSDSGFYLCAWSPDNLRTPYSYEQYFGPGTRLTVT.

The chain has TRBV9 and TRBJ2-2; D may be TRBD1 (6 bases). V was clipped by 0 bases and J by 0 bases, with 15 bases between them. The CDR3 totals 18 residues. The V gene's germline CDR1 is SGDLS and CDR2 YYNGEE. The CDR3 is CASSVGNRRQANTGELFF. The CDR3 region has the DNA TGTGCCAGCAGCGTAGGAAACAGGCGACAGGCGAACACCGGGGAGCTGTTTTTT.

The chain couples TRBV5-1 to TRBJ1-4; D unresolved. V shed 3 bases and J shed 8 bases, with 11 bases lying between them. CDR3 length equals 13 residues. Germline CDR1 reads SGHRS; CDR2 reads YFSETQ. The CDR3 sequence is CASSSLPGEKLFF. The CDR3 bases are TGCGCCAGCAGCTCGCTGCCCGGGGAAAAACTGTTTTTT.

A single count supports this clone. The chain combines TRBV10-3 with TRBJ1-2; 10 positions match TRBD1. Germline CDR1 is ENHRY and CDR2 is SYGVKD. There are 14 residues in the CDR3. The ends lost 5 bases at V and 3 bases at J; junction bases unmatched: 3. For the CDR3, the DNA is TGTGCCATCAGTCCGGACAGGGGGGACTATGGCTACACCTTC. It is translated as CAISPDRGDYGYTF.

This rearrangement joins TRBV19 to TRBJ1-6; TRBD1 aligns across 8 bases. This CDR3 region has 14 residues. Germline V gene data show CDR1 as LNHDA and CDR2 as SQIVND (reference sequence). Losses at the gene ends were 11 bases for V and 9 bases for J; bases not matched to a gene: 12. CDR3 nucleotides: TGTGCCGGTAACTCAGGGACAGGATTTTCACCCCTCCACTTT. Its translation is CAGNSGTGFSPLHF.

This clone was counted once. The chain uses TRBV28 and TRBJ2-3; TRBD2 matches at 11 bases. The CDR3 loop spans 17 amino acids. Germline trimming cut 2 bases from V and 4 bases from J; bases unmatched to any gene: 8. Per the germline V gene, CDR1 is MDHEN and CDR2 is SYDVKM. The CDR3 nucleotides are TGTGCCAGCAGTTTAAGCCTAGCGGGGGGCCTAGCAGATACGCAGTATTTT. This encodes CASSLSLAGGLADTQYF.

The chain has TRBV5-1 and TRBJ1-1, with D hard to call. Between the trimmed V and J ends, which lost 0 bases and 5 bases, there was a span of 8 bases. Germline V gene data show CDR1 as SGHRS and CDR2 as YFSETQ. This CDR3 has 13 amino acids. The CDR3 sequence is CASSLEARTEAFF. CDR3 nucleotide sequence: TGCGCCAGCAGCTTGGAGGCCAGGACTGAAGCTTTCTTT.

This clone has only a few counts. DNA for the CDR3: TGTGCCAGTAGTATCGCAGTTACCTACGAGCAGTACTTC. It is translated as CASSIAVTYEQYF. The chain carries TRBV19 and TRBJ2-7; D remains unclear. The germline V gene encodes CDR1 LNHDA and CDR2 SQIVND (reference sequence). The V end was cut by 3 bases, the J end by 2 bases, with 8 bases between. The CDR3 contains 13 residues.

This chain joins TRBV13 and TRBJ2-1; TRBD2 might be the D (6 bases). CDR3 size: 16 residues. V was pared by 6 bases and J by 8 bases, with 23 bases between. From germline, CDR1 is PRHDT and CDR2 FYEKMQ (reference sequence). CDR3: CASRSSGVAPEDEQFF. The CDR3 coding sequence is TGTGCCAGCAGAAGTTCGGGGGTGGCCCCTGAGGATGAGCAGTTCTTC.

The CDR3 spells CASSSTGATEAFF. CDR3 DNA sequence: TGTGCCAGCAGCTCGACAGGGGCCACTGAAGCTTTCTTT. This chain uses TRBV12-3 or TRBV12-4 with TRBJ1-1, with 8 bases that match TRBD1. V trimming: 6 bases; J trimming: 4 bases; junction bases outside the gene matches: 4. The CDR3 covers 13 residues.

The chain joins TRBV3-1 (or the pseudogene TRBV3-2) to TRBJ2-7, with D perhaps TRBD2 (7 bases). Per germline, CDR1 LGHDT and CDR2 YNNKEL (reference sequence). Trimming left V 4 bases short and J 3 bases short, with 16 bases between. There are 15 residues in the CDR3. CDR3 in amino acids: CASSPPRGAGYEQYF. CDR3 DNA sequence: TGTGCCAGCAGCCCCCCCCGGGGGGCAGGCTACGAGCAGTACTTC.

The chain joins TRBV5-1 to TRBJ1-2, with D maybe TRBD1 (6 bases). The CDR3 is 11 residues long. CDR1 SGHRS and CDR2 YFSETQ come from the germline V gene. Trimming shortened V by 3 bases and J by 8 bases, and 8 bases separated the two germline ends. CDR3 bases: TGCGCCAGCAGCTCGGACAGCGGCTACACCTTC. It codes for CASSSDSGYTF.

This clone was observed once. The chain joins TRBV28 to TRBJ1-5; 7 bases line up with TRBD1. This CDR3 comprises 14 residues. CDR1 MDHEN and CDR2 SYDVKM come from the germline V gene. J gave up 7 bases and V 3 bases, and 6 bases lay outside the gene matches. The CDR3 DNA follows: TGTGCCAGCAGTTTGCGACAGGGTAACCAGCCCCAGCATTTT. Its translation is CASSLRQGNQPQHF.

The CDR3 nucleotides read TGTGCCAGCAGTGAAGAGGGAGGAACGGGCTACGATACGCAGTATTTT. This gives the protein CASSEEGGTGYDTQYF. J is TRBJ2-3 and V is TRBV2; D is possibly TRBD2 (6 bases). V was pared by 1 base and J by 6 bases, with 17 bases between. Germline V gene data show CDR1 as SNHLY and CDR2 as FYNNEI. The CDR3 totals 16 residues. Variable domain in full (rest from reference TRBV2 and TRBJ2-3): EPEVTQTPSHQVTQMGQEVILRCVPISNHLYFYWYRQILGQKVEFLVSFYNNEISEKSEIFDDQFSVERPDGSNFTLKIRSTKLEDSAMYFCASSEEGGTGYDTQYFGPGTRLTVL.

J is TRBJ1-5 and V is TRBV6-6; D gene uncertain. Trimming pared 7 bases from V and 1 base from J, leaving 14 bases between. This CDR3 spans 15 amino acids. Germline V lookup: CDR1 MNHNY, CDR2 SVGAGI (reference sequence). CDR3 bases: TGTGCCAGCACCTCGCGGGGAGGAAGCAATCAGCCCCAGCATTTT. This gives the protein CASTSRGGSNQPQHF.

The chain links TRBV5-1 to TRBJ1-4; 8 nucleotides line up with TRBD1. The CDR3 has 15 residues. Germline values: CDR1 SGHRS, CDR2 YFSETQ. V lost 0 bases, J lost 8 bases, and 6 bases stayed unmatched. CDR3 in DNA: TGCGCCAGCAGCTTGGACAGGGGGAGAGGGGAAAAACTGTTTTTT. Translating it yields CASSLDRGRGEKLFF.